This T cell receptor beta chain was recovered during a study of identical twins. The CDR3 contains 15 residues. CDR1 is ENHRY and CDR2 is SYGVKD in the germline V gene. Trimming shortened V by 0 bases and J by 5 bases, and 13 bases separated the two germline ends. Using its own MiXCR run on the 5' RACE reads, TCRdb lists one record per CDR3 protein. The table lists hundreds of thousands of distinct CDR3 sequences, 15% to 20% of them singletons. This clonotype has only a few counts. This sample was also put to use in a study of T cells expressing NK-cell markers.

The source of this sequence is a woman aged 18-29 years in good health. The chain couples TRBV10-3 to TRBJ2-5; the D gene is possibly TRBD1 (6 bases). The sequenced sample was PBMCs. Written as DNA, the CDR3 is TGTGCCATCAGTGAGTCGGGACAAGAGGGGGAGACCCAGTACTTC. Translated: CAISESGQEGETQYF.